This entry features one T cell receptor (beta chain) sequence. As yet, its antigen is unknown. The sample belongs to a study of shared clonotypes between healthy human individuals. Study results and limitations: The small donor group covered limited genetic and exposure diversity.

The donors, healthy adults who were HIV-negative, had experienced no recent acute infections or vaccinations. Extraction of genomic DNA in unsorted samples used about 90 million PBMCs. Each unsorted PBMC replicate got 300 ng genomic DNA, tens of thousands of genomes. Some clones are missing from TCRdb's copy, which holds only in-frame ones; the method was immunoSEQ multiplex PCR. The sample lists more than 400,000 clones, 81% occurring once. Germline assignment: CDR1 GTSNPN and CDR2 SVGIG (reference sequence). With V trimmed by 0 bases and J by 5 bases, 2 bases remained unmatched. This CDR3 contains 13 residues.

This clonotype originated in a woman between 35 and 50 years old in good health. Some clones in this sample may be carry-over from other donors' samples. Sequencing was performed on PBMCs. V and J are TRBV30 and TRBJ2-5, with 8 bases identical to TRBD1. In nucleotides, the CDR3 is TGTGCCTGGAGTGTTCAGGGGGCTGAGACCCAGTACTTC. Amino acids: CAWSVQGAETQYF.